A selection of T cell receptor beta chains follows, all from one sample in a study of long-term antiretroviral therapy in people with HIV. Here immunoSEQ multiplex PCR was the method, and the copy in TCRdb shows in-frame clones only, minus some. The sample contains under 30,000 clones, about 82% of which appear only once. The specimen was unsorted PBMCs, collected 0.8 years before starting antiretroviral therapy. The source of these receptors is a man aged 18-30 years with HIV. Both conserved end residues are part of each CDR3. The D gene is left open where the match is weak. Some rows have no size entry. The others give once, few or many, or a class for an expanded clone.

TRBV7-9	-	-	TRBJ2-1	TGTGCCGCGGGACTTTCCAACAATGAGCAGTTCTTC	CAAGLSNNEQFF
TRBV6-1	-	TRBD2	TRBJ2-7	TGTGCCAGCAGTGAAGCGGTAGTGGGGGGGGTCTACGAGCAGTACTTC	CASSEAVVGGVYEQYF
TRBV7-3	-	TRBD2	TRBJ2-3	TGTGCCAGCAGCAAGGGGATTAGCGGGGCCCAAGATACGCAGTATTTT	CASSKGISGAQDTQYF
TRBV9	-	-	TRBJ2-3	TGTGCCAGCAGCGTGGGGGTTACCACAGATACGCAGTATTTT	CASSVGVTTDTQYF
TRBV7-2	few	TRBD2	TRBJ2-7	TGTGCCAGCAGCTTTACTAGCGGGAGGGTCTACGAGCAGTACTTC	CASSFTSGRVYEQYF
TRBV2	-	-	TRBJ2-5	TGTGCCAGCAAGGCTGACCAAGAGACCCAGTACTTC	CASKADQETQYF
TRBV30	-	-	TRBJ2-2	TGTGCCTGGAGTGATGTTGGGCGGGAACGGGGCGGGGAGCTGTTTTTT	CAWSDVGRERGGELFF
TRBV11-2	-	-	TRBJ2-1	TGTGCCAGCTCCTCTTTGAACGCCGAGCAGTTCTTC	CASSSLNAEQFF
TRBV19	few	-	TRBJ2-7	TGTGCCAGTAGGGCAGCGGTTAGCTCCTACGAGCAGTACTTC	CASRAAVSSYEQYF
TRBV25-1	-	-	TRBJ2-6	TGTGCCAGCAGCCTAAGTACAGTCCTGACTTTC	CASSLSTVLTF
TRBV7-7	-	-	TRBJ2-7	TGTGCTATCCCGAGGGACACCCCCTACGAGCAGTACTTC	CAIPRDTPYEQYF
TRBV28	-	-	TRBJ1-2	TGTGCCAGCAGTTTAATAGGGGACTATGGCTACACCTTC	CASSLIGDYGYTF
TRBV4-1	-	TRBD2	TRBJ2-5	TGCGCCAGCAGCCATAGAGCGGGGGCTGGGAAAGAGACCCAGTACTTC	CASSHRAGAGKETQYF
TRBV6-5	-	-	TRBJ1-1	TGTGCCAGCAGTTATCAGGGACCAGGGACCCCTGAAGCTTTCTTT	CASSYQGPGTPEAFF
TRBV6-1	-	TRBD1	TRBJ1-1	TGTGCCAGCAGAGAAATTGGGACAGGGAAGACTGAAGCTTTCTTT	CASREIGTGKTEAFF
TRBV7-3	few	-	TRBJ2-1	TGTGCCAGCAGCTTAACCTCCGGCAGAAGCTCCTACAATGAGCAGTTCTTC	CASSLTSGRSSYNEQFF
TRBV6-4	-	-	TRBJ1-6	TGTGCCAGCAGTGACGGGGGGCATAATTCACCCCTCCACTTT	CASSDGGHNSPLHF
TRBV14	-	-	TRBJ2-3	TGTGCCAGCAGCCGGGGACTTAGCACAGATACGCAGTATTTT	CASSRGLSTDTQYF
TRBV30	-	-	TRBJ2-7	TGTGCCTGGAGTGTAGGGCTAGGGGCTTTTGAGCAGTACTTC	CAWSVGLGAFEQYF
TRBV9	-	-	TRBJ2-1	TGTGCCAGCAGCGACGTTGGCGAGGCCCTAAGGAATGAGCAGTTCTTC	CASSDVGEALRNEQFF
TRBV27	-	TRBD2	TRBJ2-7	TGTGCCAGCAGTCCTCACTCTAGCGGGAGGGGTTACGAGCAGTACTTC	CASSPHSSGRGYEQYF
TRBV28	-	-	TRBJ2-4	TGTGCCAGCAGGGGGTCCGGGTCCAAAAACATTCAGTACTTC	CASRGSGSKNIQYF
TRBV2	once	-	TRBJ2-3	TGTGCCTCCACCGCAGGGAACAAAAATACGCAGTATTTT	CASTAGNKNTQYF
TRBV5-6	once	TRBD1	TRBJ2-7	TGTGCCAGCAGTCCCGGGACAGGGGGATACGAGCAGTACTTC	CASSPGTGGYEQYF
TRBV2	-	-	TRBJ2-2	TGTGCCAGCAGTGAAGTCGGGGGTCGCACCGGGGAGCTGTTTTTT	CASSEVGGRTGELFF
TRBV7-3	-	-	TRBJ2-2	TGTGCCAGCAGCTTAGGTGGCAGTGAGGGGGAGCTGTTTTTT	CASSLGGSEGELFF
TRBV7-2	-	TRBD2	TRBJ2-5	TGTGCCAGCAAGCGGGAGCTGGGTGGAGAGACCCAGTACTTC	CASKRELGGETQYF
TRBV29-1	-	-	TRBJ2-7	TGCAGCGTTGAATATCTCGGGGGTACCTACGAGCAGTACTTC	CSVEYLGGTYEQYF
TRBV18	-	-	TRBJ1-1	TGTGCCAGCTCACTTGGGACACCGAACACTGAAGCTTTCTTT	CASSLGTPNTEAFF
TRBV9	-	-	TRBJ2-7	TGTGCCAGCAGCGTAGGGCCGACAAAATTAACGTACGAGCAGTACTTC	CASSVGPTKLTYEQYF
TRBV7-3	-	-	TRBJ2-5	TGTGCCAGCAGCTTTGGACTAAAGGAGACCCAGTACTTC	CASSFGLKETQYF
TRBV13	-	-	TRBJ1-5	TGTGCCAGCAGCAAAGGGGGGGACGGTCCAAGGACCCAGCATTTT	CASSKGGDGPRTQHF
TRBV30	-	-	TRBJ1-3	TGTGCCTGGAGTGTTCCGGGTTCTCACTCTGGAAACACCATATATTTT	CAWSVPGSHSGNTIYF
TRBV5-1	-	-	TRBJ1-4	TGCGCCAGCAGCTTGGGTCCCTGGGTAAGGGATGAAAAACTGTTTTTT	CASSLGPWVRDEKLFF
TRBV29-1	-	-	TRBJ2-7	TGCAGCGTGATAACCGGGGCCGGAGGCTCCTACGAGCAGTACTTC	CSVITGAGGSYEQYF
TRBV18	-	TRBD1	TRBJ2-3	TGTGCCAGCTCACCACCCAACAGGGGAGTTGGGACAGATACGCAGTATTTT	CASSPPNRGVGTDTQYF
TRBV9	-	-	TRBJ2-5	TGTGCCAGCAGCCCCGGGGCTGATCAAGAGACCCAGTACTTC	CASSPGADQETQYF
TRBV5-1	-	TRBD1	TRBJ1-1	TGCGCCAGCAGCTCGGGGACAGCTTATGAAGCTTTCTTT	CASSSGTAYEAFF
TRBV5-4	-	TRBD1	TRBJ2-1	TGTGCCAGCAGCTCGAAGACAGGGGTTGGGGCCAATGAGCAGTTCTTC	CASSSKTGVGANEQFF
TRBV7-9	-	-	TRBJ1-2	TGTGCCAGCAGCCCGTACCCCGATACCGGGACAAGAATCCGTTACACCTTC	CASSPYPDTGTRIRYTF
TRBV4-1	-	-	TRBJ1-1	TGCGCCAGCAGCCAAGAAACCCCCCCGTGGTATGAAGCTTTCTTT	CASSQETPPWYEAFF
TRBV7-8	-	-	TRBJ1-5	TGTGCCAGCAGCTTTCACACCGATCAGCCCCAGCATTTT	CASSFHTDQPQHF
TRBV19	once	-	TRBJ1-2	TGTGCCAGTAGTATTTCAGAAACCTATGGCTACACCTTC	CASSISETYGYTF
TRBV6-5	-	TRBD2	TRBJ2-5	TGTGCCAGCAGGACTCCGGGGGGGGAGACCCAGTACTTC	CASRTPGGETQYF
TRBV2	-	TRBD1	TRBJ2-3	TGTGCCAGCAGTGGACAGGGGTTCACAGATACGCAGTATTTT	CASSGQGFTDTQYF
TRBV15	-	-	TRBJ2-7	TGTGCCACCAGCAACCGAGGACTCTTACCATCCTACGAGCAGTACTTC	CATSNRGLLPSYEQYF
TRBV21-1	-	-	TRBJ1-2	TGTGCCAGCAGCAAAGCGCTTGGAATGAGGACAGGCTCGGATCGCGATGGCTACACCTTC	CASSKALGMRTGSDRDGYTF
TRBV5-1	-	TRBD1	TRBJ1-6	TGCGCCAGCAGCAAGAGGACAGGCCCGGATTCACCCCTCCACTTT	CASSKRTGPDSPLHF
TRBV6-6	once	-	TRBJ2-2	TGTGCCAGCAGACCCCAGGGGTCAGGAACCGGGGAGCTGTTTTTT	CASRPQGSGTGELFF
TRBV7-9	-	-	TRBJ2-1	TGTGCCAGCAGTACAAGGAAGACTGGATCCTACAATGAGCAGTTCTTC	CASSTRKTGSYNEQFF
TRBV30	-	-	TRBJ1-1	TGTGCCTGGAGCTCCGGGACCACTGAAGCTTTCTTT	CAWSSGTTEAFF
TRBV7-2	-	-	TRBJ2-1	TGTGCCAGCAGCTTAGGACCCTTCGGCGGCCTAGGCAATGAGCAGTTCTTC	CASSLGPFGGLGNEQFF
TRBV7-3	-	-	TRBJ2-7	TGTGCCAGCAGCTTAGGAGTTCGGCGTCCCCCTCTACTCTACGAGCAGTACTTC	CASSLGVRRPPLLYEQYF
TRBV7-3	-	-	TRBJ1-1	TGTGCCAGCAGCCAACAGCCGAACACTGAAGCTTTCTTT	CASSQQPNTEAFF
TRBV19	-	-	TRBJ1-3	TGTGCCAGTAGGTGGGAATCTGGAAACACCATATATTTT	CASRWESGNTIYF